These 15 T cell receptor beta chains were sequenced from one sample in a study of blood T cell repertoires in COVID-19. The table came from immunoSEQ multiplex PCR; TCRdb's copy has only in-frame clones and leaves some out. This sample has 13,000 to 15,000 clones, with around four fifths found just once. Sequenced material: peripheral blood. Receptors were obtained from a man in his forties with active or convalescent COVID-19.

The chain links TRBV4-1 to TRBJ1-1; no definite D call. Per germline, CDR1 MGHRA and CDR2 YSYEKL. The CDR3 contains 14 residues. V lost 0 bases and J 7 bases, leaving 12 bases between the germline ends. The CDR3 here is CASSQESAGDEAFF. The CDR3 DNA reads as TGCGCCAGCAGCCAAGAATCAGCAGGCGATGAAGCTTTCTTT.

The rearrangement uses TRBV28 and TRBJ1-1; TRBD1 agrees at 7 bases. Losses at the gene ends were 5 bases for V and 3 bases for J; bases not matched to a gene: 9. CDR1 MDHEN and CDR2 SYDVKM come from the germline V gene. This CDR3 contains 15 residues. CDR3 sequence reads: CASSDQQGTYTEAFF. CDR3 DNA sequence: TGTGCCAGCAGTGACCAACAGGGGACTTACACTGAAGCTTTCTTT.

The chain employs TRBV11-3 and TRBJ2-1; a possible D gene is TRBD2 (5 bases). Per germline, CDR1 SGHNT and CDR2 YENEEA. Trimming stripped 0 bases from V and 11 bases from J, with 11 bases between. The CDR3 has 13 amino acids. The CDR3 reads CASSLEASSQQFF. The CDR3 DNA reads as TGTGCCAGCAGCTTAGAAGCTAGCTCTCAGCAGTTCTTC.

This rearrangement joins TRBV5-6 to TRBJ2-7, with a weak D call TRBD2 (7 bases). This CDR3 contains 16 residues. Germline-derived CDR1 and CDR2 are SGHDT and YYEEEE. The ends were cut back, 2 bases at V and 2 bases at J, with 17 bases in the middle. The CDR3 reads CASSFTLGGPTYEQYF. CDR3 in DNA: TGTGCCAGCAGCTTTACCCTCGGGGGGCCTACCTACGAGCAGTACTTC.

This clone was counted only a few times. This chain links TRBV2 with TRBJ1-6; 10 nucleotides agree with TRBD1. Losses at the gene ends were 6 bases for V and 9 bases for J; bases not matched to a gene: 8. Germline V CDR1 and CDR2: SNHLY, FYNNEI. CDR3 length: 15 residues. The CDR3 sequence is CASRDFRDRGSPLHF. The CDR3, as DNA: TGTGCCAGCAGGGACTTCCGGGACAGGGGTTCACCCCTCCACTTT.

This clone has a single count. The rearrangement joins TRBV6-6 to TRBJ1-2; 7 nucleotides line up with TRBD1. The V gene end was trimmed by 7 bases and the J gene end by 5 bases; junction bases not matched to a gene: 7. The CDR3 runs to 13 residues. Germline-derived CDR1 and CDR2 are MNHNY and SVGAGI (reference sequence). The CDR3 nucleotides are TGTGCCAGCAATCTCGGGACAGCTTATGGCTACACCTTC. It specifies CASNLGTAYGYTF.

V is TRBV7-8 and J is TRBJ1-3; no clear D gene. This CDR3 is 15 amino acids long. V was cut by 1 base and J by 0 bases, with 7 bases left in between. CDR1 is SGHVS, CDR2 FQNEAQ, per germline. The DNA for the CDR3 is TGTGCCAGCAGCTTAGAGGCAGGCTCTGGAAACACCATATATTTT. It encodes CASSLEAGSGNTIYF.

The genes are TRBV3-1 (or the pseudogene TRBV3-2) and TRBJ1-2; 7 bases are shared with TRBD1. Germline V gene data show CDR1 as LGHDT and CDR2 as YNNKEL (reference sequence). The CDR3 runs to 14 residues. Trimming at V came to 1 base and at J to 4 bases, leaving 3 bases not matched to a gene. As DNA, the CDR3 is TGTGCCAGCAGCCAAGGGGACAGTTCCTATGGCTACACCTTC. Protein: CASSQGDSSYGYTF.

V and J are TRBV5-4 and TRBJ1-3, with D perhaps matching TRBD1 (5 bases). The germline V gene has CDR1 SGHNT and CDR2 YYREEE (reference sequence). V was trimmed by 2 bases and J by 1 base, leaving 7 bases between them. The CDR3 has 14 amino acids. DNA for the CDR3: TGTGCCAGCAGCTTTTCAGGGTCTGGAAACACCATATATTTT. As protein: CASSFSGSGNTIYF. Together with reference TRBV5-4 and TRBJ1-3, the CDR3 gives the full variable domain: ETGVTQSPTHLIKTRGQQVTLRCSSQSGHNTVSWYQQALGQGPQFIFQYYREEENGRGNFPPRFSGLQFPNYSSELNVNALELDDSALYLCASSFSGSGNTIYFGEGSWLTVV.

J is TRBJ1-1 and V is TRBV6-5; D perhaps matches TRBD1 (5 bases). This CDR3 has 14 amino acids. Trimming shortened V by 6 bases and J by 4 bases, and 15 bases separated the two germline ends. Per germline, CDR1 MNHEY and CDR2 SVGAGI. The CDR3 DNA follows: TGTGCCAGCAGCACGTGGGGGGAAGGCACTGAAGCTTTCTTT. Its protein is CASSTWGEGTEAFF.

V gene TRBV28 combines with J gene TRBJ1-4; D is unresolved. In germline, CDR1 is MDHEN, CDR2 SYDVKM. This CDR3 is 12 amino acids long. V was shortened by 3 bases and J by 8 bases, with 7 bases between the two germline ends. The CDR3 DNA is TGTGCCAGCAGTTTCTTGAGGGAAAAACTGTTTTTT. Amino acid sequence: CASSFLREKLFF.

J is TRBJ2-5 and V is TRBV7-9; 10 nucleotides line up with TRBD1. Germline loops: CDR1 SEHNR, CDR2 FQNEAQ (reference sequence). V trimming: 8 bases; J trimming: 4 bases; junction bases outside the gene matches: 7. The CDR3 is 14 amino acids. CDR3 sequence (DNA): TGTGCCAGCCTATGGACAGGGGGAAGAGAGACCCAGTACTTC. As protein: CASLWTGGRETQYF. Filled out from reference TRBV7-9 and TRBJ2-5, the complete variable domain reads DTGVSQNPRHKITKRGQNVTFRCDPISEHNRLYWYRQTLGQGPEFLTYFQNEAQLEKSRLLSDRFSAERPKGSFSTLEIQRTEQGDSAMYLCASLWTGGRETQYFGPGTRLLVL.

The chain uses TRBV5-1 and TRBJ1-6; 7 positions agree with TRBD1. This CDR3 region has 17 residues. Germline V gene lookup returns CDR1 SGHRS and CDR2 YFSETQ. The V gene end was trimmed by 3 bases and the J gene end by 6 bases; junction bases not matched to a gene: 12. CDR3 DNA sequence: TGCGCCAGCAGCTATTCATGGAAGGGGGCGGTTAATTCACCCCTCCACTTT. Its translation is CASSYSWKGAVNSPLHF.

This sequence joins TRBV14 and TRBJ1-6; 7 bases align to TRBD1. The CDR3 runs to 14 residues. Germline CDR1 is SGHDN and CDR2 is FVKESK. With V trimmed by 5 bases and J by 7 bases, 5 bases remained unmatched. As DNA, the CDR3 is TGTGCCAGCAGCTTGTTACAGGGGAATTCACCCCTCCACTTT. It specifies CASSLLQGNSPLHF.

J is TRBJ2-7 and V is TRBV5-6, with 11 bases matching TRBD2. V gave up 0 bases and J gave up 4 bases; unmatched junction bases: 3. The CDR3 runs 15 residues. Germline loops: CDR1 SGHDT, CDR2 YYEEEE. CDR3 residues: CASSLEASGGYEQYF. In DNA, the CDR3 is TGTGCCAGCAGCTTGGAGGCTAGCGGGGGGTACGAGCAGTACTTC.